This T cell receptor beta chain was identified during a study of cytomegalovirus exposure and HLA in healthy donors. This clone was detected only a few times. As yet, its antigen is unknown. Findings and limits, study-wide: Researchers catalogued approximately 160 TCR beta chains as cytomegalovirus-associated. Confirmation in vitro established that a few CMV-associated chains were specific for CMV antigens.

TCRdb's table, derived via immunoSEQ multiplex PCR, lists solely in-frame clones and lacks some. Found here are roughly 250,000 clones, 87% of them singletons; the top ten hold approximately 2.5%. The V end lost 2 bases, the J end lost 1 base, and 3 bases lay between the germline ends. The CDR3 totals 13 residues. The germline gives CDR1 MNHNY, CDR2 SVGAGI (reference sequence). The sequence derives from a man between 18 and 29 years old in good health and CMV-seronegative. The chain combines TRBV6-6 with TRBJ1-5; D not resolved. The sample was PBMCs. In DNA form, the CDR3 reads TGTGCCAGCAGTTACCGGAGCAATCAGCCCCAGCATTTT. Translation gives CASSYRSNQPQHF.